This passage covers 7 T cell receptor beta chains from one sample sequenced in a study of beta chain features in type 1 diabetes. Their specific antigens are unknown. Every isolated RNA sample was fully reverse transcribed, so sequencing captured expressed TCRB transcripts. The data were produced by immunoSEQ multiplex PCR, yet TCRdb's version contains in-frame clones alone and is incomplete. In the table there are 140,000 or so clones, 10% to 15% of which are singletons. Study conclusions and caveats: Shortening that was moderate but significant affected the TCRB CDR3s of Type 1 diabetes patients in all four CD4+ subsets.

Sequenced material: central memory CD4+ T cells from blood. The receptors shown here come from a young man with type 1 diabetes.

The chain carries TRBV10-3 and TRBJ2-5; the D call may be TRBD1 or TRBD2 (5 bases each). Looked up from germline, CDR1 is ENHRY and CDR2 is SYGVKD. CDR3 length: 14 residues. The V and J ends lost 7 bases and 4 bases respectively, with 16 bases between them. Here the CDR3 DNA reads TGTGCCATCACTAGGGGACCAGTTGGAGAGACCCAGTACTTC. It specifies CAITRGPVGETQYF.

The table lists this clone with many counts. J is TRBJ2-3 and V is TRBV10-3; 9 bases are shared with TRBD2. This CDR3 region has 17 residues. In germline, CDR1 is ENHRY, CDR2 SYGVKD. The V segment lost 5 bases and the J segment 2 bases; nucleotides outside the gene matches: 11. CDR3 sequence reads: CAISPGSSGGSTDTQYF. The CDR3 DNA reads TGTGCCATCAGTCCCGGGAGTAGCGGGGGATCCACAGATACGCAGTATTTT.

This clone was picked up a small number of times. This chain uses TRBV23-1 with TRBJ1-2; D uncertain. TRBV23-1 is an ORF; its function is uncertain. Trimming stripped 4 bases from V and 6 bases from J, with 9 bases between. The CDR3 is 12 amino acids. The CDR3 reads CASSPSADGYTF. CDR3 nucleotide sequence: TGCGCCAGCAGTCCCTCTGCGGATGGCTACACCTTC.

The CDR3 is CASSRPPGTERNTIYF. In DNA, the CDR3 is TGCGCCAGCAGCCGCCCCCCCGGGACAGAGAGGAACACCATATATTTT. This chain connects TRBV4-1 to TRBJ1-3; 7 bases are a match to TRBD1. Trimming cost V 4 bases and J 7 bases; bases outside gene matches: 13. CDR1 and CDR2 from the germline V gene are MGHRA and YSYEKL. CDR3 length: 16 residues.

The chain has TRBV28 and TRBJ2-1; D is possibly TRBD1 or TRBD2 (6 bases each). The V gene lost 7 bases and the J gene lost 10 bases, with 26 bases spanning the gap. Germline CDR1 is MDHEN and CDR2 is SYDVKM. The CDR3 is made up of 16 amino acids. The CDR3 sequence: CASTEGGASADLEQFF. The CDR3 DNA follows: TGTGCCAGCACTGAGGGGGGCGCCTCCGCTGACTTAGAGCAGTTCTTC. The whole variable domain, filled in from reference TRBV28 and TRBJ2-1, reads DVKVTQSSRYLVKRTGEKVFLECVQDMDHENMFWYRQDPGLGLRLIYFSYDVKMKEKGDIPEGYSVSREKKERFSLILESASTNQTSMYLCASTEGGASADLEQFFGPGTRLTVL.

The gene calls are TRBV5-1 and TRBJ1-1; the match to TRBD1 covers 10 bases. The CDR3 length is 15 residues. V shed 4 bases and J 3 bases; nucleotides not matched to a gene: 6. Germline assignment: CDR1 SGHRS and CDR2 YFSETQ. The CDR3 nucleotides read TGCGCCAGCAGCGGGGACAGGGGTTCCTACACTGAAGCTTTCTTT. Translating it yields CASSGDRGSYTEAFF.

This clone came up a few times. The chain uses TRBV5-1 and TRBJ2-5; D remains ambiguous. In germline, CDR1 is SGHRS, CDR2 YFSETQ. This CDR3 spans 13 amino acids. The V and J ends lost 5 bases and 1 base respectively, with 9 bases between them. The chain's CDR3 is CASSSWPQETQYF. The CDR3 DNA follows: TGCGCCAGCAGTAGCTGGCCCCAAGAGACCCAGTACTTC.